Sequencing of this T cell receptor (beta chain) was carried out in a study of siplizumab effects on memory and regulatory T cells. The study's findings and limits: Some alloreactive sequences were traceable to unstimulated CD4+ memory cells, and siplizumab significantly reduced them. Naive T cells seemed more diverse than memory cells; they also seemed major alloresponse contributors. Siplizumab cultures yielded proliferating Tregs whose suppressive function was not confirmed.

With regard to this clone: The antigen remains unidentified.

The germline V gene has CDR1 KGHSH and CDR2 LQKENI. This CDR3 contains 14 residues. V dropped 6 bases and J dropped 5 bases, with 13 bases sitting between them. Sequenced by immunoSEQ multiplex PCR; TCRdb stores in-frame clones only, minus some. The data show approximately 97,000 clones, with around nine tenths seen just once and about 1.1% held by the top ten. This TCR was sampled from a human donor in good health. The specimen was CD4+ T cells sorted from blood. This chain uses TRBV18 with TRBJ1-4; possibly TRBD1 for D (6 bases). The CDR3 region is CASSIRQVNEKLFF. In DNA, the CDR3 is TGTGCCAGCTCGATCAGACAGGTGAATGAAAAACTGTTTTTT.